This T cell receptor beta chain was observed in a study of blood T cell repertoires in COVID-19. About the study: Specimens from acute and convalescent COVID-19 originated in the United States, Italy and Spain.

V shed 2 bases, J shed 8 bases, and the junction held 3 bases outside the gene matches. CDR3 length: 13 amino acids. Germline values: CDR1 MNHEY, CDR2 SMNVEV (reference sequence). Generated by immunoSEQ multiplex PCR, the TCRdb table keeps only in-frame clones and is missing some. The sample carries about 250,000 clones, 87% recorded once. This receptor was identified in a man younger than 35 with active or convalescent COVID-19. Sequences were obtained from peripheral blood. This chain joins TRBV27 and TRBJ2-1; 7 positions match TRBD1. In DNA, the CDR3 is TGTGCCAGCAGTTTAGCAGGGGGTCATGAGCAGTTCTTC. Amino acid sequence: CASSLAGGHEQFF.